The source of this T cell receptor beta chain is a study of cytomegalovirus exposure and HLA in healthy donors. Study-level findings and limits: Follow-up analysis seemed to connect common viral pathogens with several of the most significant clusters identified.

These donors, healthy bone marrow donors, were studied. This CDR3 has 15 residues. Germline loops: CDR1 MNHEY, CDR2 SMNVEV (reference sequence). PCR amplification relied on 60 Vbeta primers (plus 13 Jbeta primers). Produced via immunoSEQ multiplex PCR; TCRdb's table is partial and in-frame only. The data show about 150,000 clones, 76% seen once. With regard to this clone: The antigen remains undetermined. At one end, the junction sequence differs from germline, possibly due to a read error.

The TCR was taken from a middle-aged man in good health and CMV-seronegative. J is TRBJ1-6 and V is TRBV27, with 7 nucleotides matching TRBD1. The material sequenced was PBMCs. The CDR3 region has the DNA TGTGCCAGCAATCCTTCAGGGGGGACCCATTCACCCCCCCACTTT. Translated, it gives CASNPSGGTHSPPHF.